These 13 T cell receptor beta chains share one sample of origin, sequenced in a study of immune evolution from preneoplasia to lung adenocarcinoma. TCRdb keeps only in-frame clones here, not all; method: immunoSEQ multiplex PCR. This table holds around 5,700 clones, around 80% found once. The source material was FFPE lung adenocarcinoma in situ tissue. Every receptor here comes from a donor of 70 years or more with lung adenocarcinoma.

The chain has TRBV11-2 and TRBJ2-3; 10 bases fit TRBD1. The CDR3 has 17 amino acids. V lost 3 bases to trimming and J lost 1 base; unmatched junction nucleotides: 7. Germline CDR1 is SGHAT and CDR2 is FQNNGV. The CDR3 sequence: CASSFLPGTGGTDTQYF. The CDR3 coding sequence is TGTGCCAGCAGCTTCCTCCCCGGGACAGGGGGCACAGATACGCAGTATTTT.

This chain connects TRBV9 to TRBJ2-7; D may be TRBD2 (5 bases). Germline V lookup: CDR1 SGDLS, CDR2 YYNGEE. The V end lost 0 bases, the J end lost 2 bases, and 9 bases lay between the germline ends. This CDR3 comprises 14 residues. As DNA, the CDR3 is TGTGCCAGCAGCGTAGATGGGAGCACCTACGAGCAGTACTTC. This encodes CASSVDGSTYEQYF.

The chain joins TRBV5-4 to TRBJ2-3; D uncertain. V was pared by 3 bases and J by 5 bases, with 13 bases between. Germline V gene data show CDR1 as SGHNT and CDR2 as YYREEE (reference sequence). The CDR3 is made up of 14 amino acids. The CDR3 loop is CASSYRPTGDTQYF. The CDR3 DNA reads TGTGCCAGCAGCTATCGTCCCACTGGAGATACGCAGTATTTT.

To note about this clone: Its ends do not fully match the called genes, so a read error is possible. This chain links TRBV7-7 with TRBJ2-3; D not resolved. Germline values: CDR1 SSHAT, CDR2 FNYEAQ (reference sequence). The CDR3 runs to 16 residues. CDR3 nucleotides: TGTGCTAGCAGCTTAAAGGCGGATACTAGCACAGATACGCAGTATTTT. Protein sequence: CASSLKADTSTDTQYF. The whole variable domain, remainder taken from reference TRBV7-7 and TRBJ2-3, is GAGVSQSPRYKVTKRGQDVTLRCDPISSHATLYWYQQALGQGPEFLTYFNYEAQPDKSGLPSDRFSAERPEGSISTLTIQRTEQRDSAMYRCASSLKADTSTDTQYFGPGTRLTVL.

The V and J genes are TRBV5-1 and TRBJ2-7; 9 bases map to TRBD1. The CDR3 loop spans 15 amino acids. After removal of 0 bases from V and 2 bases from J, the junction contained 3 bases not matched to a gene. CDR1 is SGHRS and CDR2 is YFSETQ in the germline V gene. The CDR3 region is CASSLEGQGTYEQYF. The CDR3, as DNA: TGCGCCAGCAGCTTGGAGGGACAGGGAACCTACGAGCAGTACTTC.

The J gene is TRBJ1-5, the V gene TRBV27, with TRBD1 as a possible D gene (5 bases). Between the trimmed V and J ends, which lost 1 base and 5 bases, there was a span of 9 bases. CDR3 size: 14 residues. Germline CDR1 reads MNHEY; CDR2 reads SMNVEV (reference sequence). The CDR3 loop reads CASSLWQGDQPQHF. The CDR3 region has the DNA TGTGCCAGCAGTTTATGGCAGGGAGATCAGCCCCAGCATTTT.

The V and J genes are TRBV19 and TRBJ2-5; no firm D call. From germline, CDR1 is LNHDA and CDR2 SQIVND (reference sequence). V was pared by 9 bases and J by 9 bases, with 17 bases between. The CDR3 consists of 12 residues. CDR3: CASLSSVGSQYF. CDR3 DNA sequence: TGTGCCAGCCTTAGTTCCGTTGGGTCCCAGTACTTC.

This chain connects TRBV6-4 to TRBJ1-5; weak D call: TRBD1 (5 bases). The V end was cut by 6 bases, the J end by 4 bases, with 19 bases between. CDR3 length equals 16 residues. The germline gives CDR1 MRHNA, CDR2 SNTAGT. The CDR3 DNA is TGTGCCAGCAGAGGTTTGGATAGGGAGGGGAATCAGCCCCAGCATTTT. It yields the protein CASRGLDREGNQPQHF.

The gene calls are TRBV7-9 and TRBJ1-5, with unresolved D. V shed 3 bases and J shed 7 bases, with 10 bases lying between them. Per germline, CDR1 SEHNR and CDR2 FQNEAQ (reference sequence). CDR3 length: 13 amino acids. DNA of the CDR3: TGTGCCAGCAGCTTGGGCCCAGGCCAGCCCCAGCATTTT. Amino acid sequence: CASSLGPGQPQHF.

V is TRBV29-1 and J is TRBJ1-2; a weak D match, TRBD1 (5 bases). This CDR3 is built from 13 residues. Looked up from germline, CDR1 is SQVTM and CDR2 is ANQGSEA. V was shortened by 5 bases and J by 1 base, with 11 bases between the two germline ends. This chain's CDR3 is CSVPLGGNYGYTF. CDR3 bases: TGCAGCGTTCCTCTCGGGGGTAACTATGGCTACACCTTC.

The rearrangement joins TRBV11-2 to TRBJ2-1, with TRBD2 as a possible D gene (5 bases). CDR3 size: 15 residues. CDR1 is SGHAT, CDR2 FQNNGV, per germline. V was pared by 2 bases and J by 6 bases, with 14 bases between. CDR3 bases: TGTGCCAGCAGCTTACTGGCCTCCGGGGTCAATGAGCAGTTCTTC. Amino acid sequence: CASSLLASGVNEQFF. Complete variable domain (other parts from reference TRBV11-2 and TRBJ2-1): EAGVAQSPRYKIIEKRQSVAFWCNPISGHATLYWYQQILGQGPKLLIQFQNNGVVDDSQLPKDRFSAERLKGVDSTLKIQPAKLEDSAVYLCASSLLASGVNEQFFGPGTRLTVL.

The chain is built from TRBV9 and TRBJ2-1; D gene ambiguous. CDR1 is SGDLS, CDR2 YYNGEE, per germline. Trimming stripped 3 bases from V and 1 base from J, with 11 bases between. The CDR3 contains 15 residues. CDR3 loop: CASSAQGNSYNEQFF. The CDR3, as DNA: TGTGCCAGCAGCGCCCAAGGGAATTCCTACAATGAGCAGTTCTTC. Full variable domain (rest looked up from reference TRBV9 and TRBJ2-1): DSGVTQTPKHLITATGQRVTLRCSPRSGDLSVYWYQQSLDQGLQFLIQYYNGEERAKGNILERFSAQQFPDLHSELNLSSLELGDSALYFCASSAQGNSYNEQFFGPGTRLTVL.

This clone has only a few counts. CDR3 nucleotides: TGCAGCGTTGTCAGGGTCGACGACGAGCAGTACTTC. This encodes CSVVRVDDEQYF. The rearrangement links TRBV29-1 to TRBJ2-7; TRBD1 is a possible D gene (5 bases). V lost 4 bases and J 5 bases, leaving 12 bases between the germline ends. The CDR3 loop spans 12 amino acids. CDR1 and CDR2 (germline): SQVTM, ANQGSEA.